The next 20 T cell receptor beta chains were all read from a single sample in a study of blood T cell repertoires in COVID-19. Sequenced by immunoSEQ multiplex PCR; TCRdb stores in-frame clones only, minus some. The table records more than 200,000 clones, about 87% of them present only once. The specimen was peripheral blood. The receptors come from a woman aged 30 to 39 with COVID-19, enrolled during active disease.

This chain uses TRBV2 with TRBJ1-5, with D possibly being TRBD1 (6 bases). Germline loops: CDR1 SNHLY, CDR2 FYNNEI. The V end was cut by 4 bases, the J end by 6 bases, with 19 bases between. The CDR3 loop spans 16 amino acids. The CDR3 DNA sequence: TGTGCCAGCAGTGGCCCGTGGGCAGGGGCTTTTCAGCCCCAGCATTTT. As protein: CASSGPWAGAFQPQHF.

The gene calls are TRBV7-9 and TRBJ2-3; 8 nucleotides agree with TRBD1. This CDR3 is 16 amino acids long. Germline assignment: CDR1 SEHNR and CDR2 FQNEAQ (reference sequence). Trimming at V came to 1 base and at J to 4 bases, leaving 7 bases not matched to a gene. Here the CDR3 DNA reads TGTGCCAGCAGCTTAGTGACAGGGGCATTTTCAGATACGCAGTATTTT. As protein: CASSLVTGAFSDTQYF.

The chain joins TRBV28 to TRBJ1-1, with D perhaps TRBD1 (6 bases). The CDR3 runs 20 residues. With 6 bases removed from V and 1 base from J, the gap between germline ends came to 30 bases. Germline-derived CDR1 and CDR2 are MDHEN and SYDVKM. The CDR3 reads CASSLPRPLIPGQWNTEAFF. The CDR3 DNA reads TGTGCCAGCAGCCTACCCCGGCCGTTAATCCCTGGACAGTGGAACACTGAAGCTTTCTTT.

J is TRBJ2-3 and V is TRBV24-1; 9 bases map to TRBD2. Germline CDR1 KGHDR, CDR2 SFDVKD. V was pared by 4 bases and J by 1 base, with 5 bases of the junction left unmatched. The CDR3 runs to 16 residues. DNA of the CDR3: TGTGCCACCAGTGACGTTAGCGGGAGCGGCACAGATACGCAGTATTTT. Protein product: CATSDVSGSGTDTQYF.

The chain has TRBV6-6 and TRBJ2-7; D possibly corresponds to TRBD2 (7 bases). V dropped 8 bases and J dropped 6 bases, with 14 bases sitting between them. Germline CDR1 reads MNHNY; CDR2 reads SVGAGI (reference sequence). There are 12 residues in the CDR3. As DNA, the CDR3 is TGTGCCAGCCGCGGGGGCCCAAGCGAGCAGTACGTC. Residues: CASRGGPSEQYV.

The gene calls are TRBV2 and TRBJ2-2; tentatively, D is TRBD1 (5 bases). Germline loops: CDR1 SNHLY, CDR2 FYNNEI. CDR3 length: 16 residues. V shed 3 bases and J shed 4 bases, with 15 bases lying between them. The CDR3 loop is CASSEVWGWGTGELFF. The CDR3 nucleotides are TGTGCCAGCAGTGAGGTCTGGGGCTGGGGCACCGGGGAGCTGTTTTTT.

The chain couples TRBV12-3 or TRBV12-4 to TRBJ1-2; D not certain. The V end lost 6 bases, the J end lost 7 bases, and 15 bases lay between the germline ends. This CDR3 has 13 residues. The CDR3 region has the DNA TGTGCCAGCAGACGCCAGGATTTACGTGGCTACACCTTC. Translating it yields CASRRQDLRGYTF.

The genes are TRBV27 and TRBJ1-1; D is undetermined. The CDR3 length is 14 residues. Trimming took 3 bases from V and 1 from J, leaving 9 bases between them. CDR1 and CDR2 from the germline V gene are MNHEY and SMNVEV (reference sequence). In nucleotides, the CDR3 is TGTGCCAGCAGTTTGGAGAGGGCGAACACTGAAGCTTTCTTT. Translating it yields CASSLERANTEAFF.

The chain joins TRBV9 to TRBJ2-1; a possible D gene is TRBD1 (6 bases). In germline, CDR1 is SGDLS, CDR2 YYNGEE. This CDR3 spans 13 amino acids. With 3 bases removed from V and 6 bases from J, the gap between germline ends came to 10 bases. CDR3 sequence (DNA): TGTGCCAGCAGCGAGGAAGGGGGCAATGAGCAGTTCTTC. Translation gives CASSEEGGNEQFF.

The rearrangement joins TRBV2 to TRBJ2-1; 10 bases fit TRBD2. This CDR3 has 17 residues. CDR1 is SNHLY, CDR2 FYNNEI, per germline. Germline trimming cut 6 bases from V and 9 bases from J; bases unmatched to any gene: 17. The DNA for the CDR3 is TGTGCCAGCAGCGCCTTTTGGGCCGGGACTAGCGATGGTGAGCAGTTCTTC. Encoded protein: CASSAFWAGTSDGEQFF.

The rearrangement links TRBV6-1 to TRBJ2-2; 7 bases are shared with TRBD1. V shed 4 bases, J shed 1 base, and the junction held 6 bases outside the gene matches. Germline values: CDR1 MNHNS, CDR2 SASEGT. The CDR3 extends over 16 amino acids. CDR3 loop: CASSVRGRGNTGELFF. CDR3 nucleotide sequence: TGTGCCAGCAGTGTGAGGGGGCGTGGGAACACCGGGGAGCTGTTTTTT.

This chain connects TRBV9 to TRBJ2-1, with D tentatively TRBD1 (6 bases). Trimming removed 3 bases from V and 7 bases from J, with 20 bases in between. There are 16 residues in the CDR3. Germline values: CDR1 SGDLS, CDR2 YYNGEE. DNA of the CDR3: TGTGCCAGCAGCGAGCACGGGACAACTACCGATAATGAGCAGTTCTTC. This sequence encodes CASSEHGTTTDNEQFF.

The J gene is TRBJ2-1, the V gene TRBV6-6; D remains ambiguous. The CDR3 is 16 amino acids. Trimming cost V 2 bases and J 5 bases, with 16 bases left between them. Germline V gives CDR1 MNHNY, CDR2 SVGAGI (reference sequence). CDR3 coding DNA: TGTGCCAGCAGTTACCCCGTCGGTGGCGGAGACAATGAGCAGTTCTTC. It translates to CASSYPVGGGDNEQFF.

Points on this clone: Other nucleotide sequences in the sample specify the same CDR3. The V gene is TRBV7-2, the J gene TRBJ1-3; 7 bases are a match to TRBD1. V dropped 4 bases and J dropped 2; count of bases not matched to a gene: 2. The CDR3 runs 14 residues. Germline values: CDR1 SGHTA, CDR2 FQGNSA. The CDR3 DNA follows: TGTGCCAGCAGCTCGGGACAGCCTGGAAACACCATATATTTT. It specifies CASSSGQPGNTIYF.

This chain connects TRBV6-6 to TRBJ2-2; the match to TRBD2 covers 8 bases. From germline, CDR1 is MNHNY and CDR2 SVGAGI (reference sequence). The CDR3 has 14 amino acids. With 9 bases clipped from V and 0 bases from J, the junction kept 3 bases outside the gene matches. The CDR3 bases are TGTGCCAGTCCGGGACTAGCGAACACCGGGGAGCTGTTTTTT. Translated: CASPGLANTGELFF.

The chain combines TRBV21-1 with TRBJ2-5; no check of the table's D call, TRBD1, against the DNA was made. TRBV21-1 is tagged as a pseudogene. The CDR3 is made up of 14 amino acids. The CDR3 region has the DNA TGTGCCACCTCAGTACTCCCAGGGGAAGAGACCCAGTACTTC. It translates to CATSVLPGEETQYF.

The chain recombines TRBV6-2 or TRBV6-3 with TRBJ2-7; TRBD2 aligns across 10 bases. The CDR3 sequence is 15 residues long. From germline, CDR1 is MNHEY and CDR2 SVGEGT. V trimming: 5 bases; J trimming: 0 bases; junction bases outside the gene matches: 4. The CDR3, as DNA: TGTGCCAGCAGTGAGGGACTAGCGCCCTCCTACGAGCAGTACTTC. It encodes CASSEGLAPSYEQYF.

The J gene is TRBJ2-1, the V gene TRBV30; 7 nucleotides agree with TRBD2. The trim removed 0 bases at V and 1 base at J, leaving 3 bases unmatched. This CDR3 comprises 15 residues. The germline gives CDR1 GTSNPN, CDR2 SVGIG (reference sequence). The CDR3 coding sequence is TGTGCCTGGAGTGTTGGTAGCGGGTCCTACAATGAGCAGTTCTTC. Residues: CAWSVGSGSYNEQFF.

The J gene is TRBJ2-7, the V gene TRBV6-2 or TRBV6-3; D not resolved. Trimming removed 6 bases at V and 1 base at J, with 10 bases between. CDR3 size: 13 residues. CDR1 is MNHEY and CDR2 is SVGEGT in the germline V gene. CDR3 protein: CASSPSQSYEQYF. The CDR3 DNA sequence: TGTGCCAGCAGCCCCTCGCAGTCCTACGAGCAGTACTTC.

The V and J genes are TRBV4-1 and TRBJ2-7, with TRBD2 identical over 9 bases. The trim removed 1 base at V and 2 bases at J, leaving 9 bases unmatched. Germline V gives CDR1 MGHRA, CDR2 YSYEKL. CDR3 length: 17 residues. The CDR3 loop is CASSQVGLAGLTYEQYF. CDR3 DNA: TGCGCCAGCAGCCAAGTAGGGCTAGCGGGGCTCACCTACGAGCAGTACTTC.